The entry that follows covers one T cell receptor beta chain sequence. Its cognate antigen is unknown. CDR1 and CDR2 from the germline V gene are MNHNS and SASEGT. CDR3 length: 15 amino acids. V trimming: 5 bases; J trimming: 3 bases; junction bases outside the gene matches: 4. A multiplex PCR was run with 60 Vbeta primers and 13 Jbeta primers. TCRdb's copy holds only in-frame clones and misses some; the assay was immunoSEQ multiplex PCR. Of some 150,000 clones in the sample, approximately 80% were seen once. This sample is drawn from a study of cytomegalovirus exposure and HLA in healthy donors. Overall study findings and caveats: In a later analysis, an Asian-associated ancestry cluster reportedly showed fewer N-insertions than the approximately 660-donor mean.

This sequence originates from a man aged 25-45 years in good health and CMV-seropositive. The chain joins TRBV6-1 to TRBJ2-1; 10 positions match TRBD2. The sequencing input was PBMCs. The CDR3 region is CASSIGTSVYNEQFF. The CDR3 region has the DNA TGTGCCAGCAGTATCGGGACTAGCGTCTACAATGAGCAGTTCTTC.